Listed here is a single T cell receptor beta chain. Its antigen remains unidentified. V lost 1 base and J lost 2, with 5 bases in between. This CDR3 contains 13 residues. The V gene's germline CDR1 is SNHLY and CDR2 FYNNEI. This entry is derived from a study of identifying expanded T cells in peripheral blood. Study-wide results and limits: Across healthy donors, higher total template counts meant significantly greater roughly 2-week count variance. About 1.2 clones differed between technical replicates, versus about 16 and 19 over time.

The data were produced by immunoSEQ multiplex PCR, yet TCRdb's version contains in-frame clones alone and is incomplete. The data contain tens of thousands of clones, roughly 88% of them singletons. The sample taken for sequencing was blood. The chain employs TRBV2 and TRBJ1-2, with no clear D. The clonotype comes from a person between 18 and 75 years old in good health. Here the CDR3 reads CASSEGGNYGYTF. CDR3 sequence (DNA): TGTGCCAGCAGTGAAGGCGGGAACTATGGCTACACCTTC.